The 3 T cell receptor beta chains below all came from one sample that was sequenced in a study of T cells in Graves' hyperthyroidism and ophthalmopathy. TCR beta CDR3 sequences were amplified from RNA transcripts. TCR CDR3 regions were first amplified by RT-PCR with HTBI primers. TCRdb fed the multiplex PCR reads into MiXCR, producing one record per CDR3 protein. The sample consists of about 400,000 distinct CDR3 sequences, 15% of them appearing once. Source material: blood. These receptors were collected from a woman in her fifties or sixties with Graves' ophthalmopathy.

There are a few counts of this clonotype. The CDR3 sequence is CASKPRDRVDEQYF. The CDR3 DNA reads TGTGCCAGCAAGCCCCGGGACAGGGTTGACGAGCAGTACTTC. The V call is TRBV7-9, the J call TRBJ2-7, with 9 bases aligning to TRBD1. Trimming removed 7 bases from V and 5 bases from J; junction bases left unmatched: 9. The CDR3 totals 14 residues. Germline loops: CDR1 SEHNR, CDR2 FQNEAQ (reference sequence).

This clonotype was seen repeatedly, ten times or more. The gene calls are TRBV28 and TRBJ2-7, with D uncertain. V was shortened by 2 bases and J by 3 bases, with 23 bases between the two germline ends. Per the germline V gene, CDR1 is MDHEN and CDR2 is SYDVKM. CDR3 length: 18 amino acids. The CDR3 DNA follows: TGTGCCAGCAGTTTAGGCCCCCGATTCTGGGGATCCGACTACGAGCAGTACTTC. Amino acid sequence: CASSLGPRFWGSDYEQYF.

The sample holds many counts of this clonotype. The J gene is TRBJ1-1, the V gene TRBV28; D possibly corresponds to TRBD1 (6 bases). Germline V gene data show CDR1 as MDHEN and CDR2 as SYDVKM. Trimming cost V 5 bases and J 3 bases, with 13 bases left between them. The CDR3 has 14 amino acids. The CDR3 protein is CASSPGGADTEAFF. The DNA of the CDR3 is TGTGCCAGCAGTCCCGGGGGCGCAGACACTGAAGCTTTCTTT.